These 14 T cell receptor beta chains were all obtained from the same sample, sequenced in a study of cytomegalovirus exposure and HLA in healthy donors. Vbeta (60) and Jbeta (13) primers were used in the PCR. Profiled with immunoSEQ multiplex PCR; TCRdb holds only in-frame clones, not every one. The sample consists of approximately 30,000 clones, roughly 67% of them appearing once. The material sequenced was PBMCs. All receptors derive from a man in his forties in good health and CMV-seropositive.

The chain links TRBV27 to TRBJ1-1, with 8 bases fitting TRBD1. The CDR3 sequence is 17 residues long. CDR1 is MNHEY, CDR2 SMNVEV, per germline (reference sequence). V gave up 5 bases and J gave up 0 bases; unmatched junction bases: 11. CDR3 coding DNA: TGTGCCAGCAGTCCTACCGACAGGGGCTGGGTGAACACTGAAGCTTTCTTT. Protein: CASSPTDRGWVNTEAFF.

V and J are TRBV5-1 and TRBJ2-1; 9 nucleotides line up with TRBD2. J lost 9 bases, V lost 4 bases, and 5 bases had no gene match. The CDR3 consists of 13 residues. Germline V gene lookup returns CDR1 SGHRS and CDR2 YFSETQ. The CDR3 coding sequence is TGCGCCAGCAGCGCGACTAGCGGTGGTGAGCAGTTCTTC. The encoded protein is CASSATSGGEQFF.

The CDR3 loop is CASSQVRGRGDTRTDTQYF. CDR3 nucleotides: TGTGCCAGCAGCCAAGTGAGGGGGCGGGGGGACACGAGGACAGATACGCAGTATTTT. The rearrangement uses TRBV4-2 and TRBJ2-3; maybe TRBD2 (8 bases). Trimming removed 1 base at V and 3 bases at J, with 23 bases between. The germline gives CDR1 LGHNA, CDR2 YNFKEQ. CDR3 size: 19 residues.

The chain combines TRBV5-1 with TRBJ2-7; the match to TRBD1 covers 10 bases. With V trimmed by 0 bases and J by 5 bases, 8 bases remained unmatched. The germline V gene has CDR1 SGHRS and CDR2 YFSETQ. The length of the CDR3 is 16 residues. The CDR3 region is CASSLDPGQGIHEQYF. Written as DNA, the CDR3 is TGCGCCAGCAGCTTGGACCCGGGACAGGGGATCCACGAGCAGTACTTC.

This sequence joins TRBV7-9 and TRBJ2-5; D not resolved. V lost 4 bases to trimming and J lost 2 bases, with 14 bases between them. This CDR3 spans 15 amino acids. CDR1 is SEHNR and CDR2 is FQNEAQ in the germline V gene (reference sequence). In DNA form, the CDR3 reads TGTGCCAGCAGCTCGCCTGACGAGGCACAAGAGACCCAGTACTTC. Translation gives CASSSPDEAQETQYF.

This clone appeared a few times. The chain couples TRBV5-6 to TRBJ1-6; D is perhaps TRBD1 (5 bases). In germline, CDR1 is SGHDT, CDR2 YYEEEE. There are 15 residues in the CDR3. Deletions cut 4 bases from V and 7 bases from J, with 15 bases between. DNA for the CDR3: TGTGCCAGCAGCCCACAGACCGGGGGGAATTCACCCCTCCACTTT. The encoded protein is CASSPQTGGNSPLHF.

The chain links TRBV6-1 to TRBJ2-6; tentative D call: TRBD2 (6 bases). V gave up 6 bases and J gave up 0 bases, with 9 bases separating them. From germline, CDR1 is MNHNS and CDR2 SASEGT. CDR3 length: 15 residues. The CDR3 nucleotides are TGTGCCAGCAGGCTCGGGAGCTCTGGGGCCAACGTCCTGACTTTC. Its protein product is CASRLGSSGANVLTF.

The CDR3 bases are TGTGCCAGCAGCTCACGAACGGGGGGCACCTACAATGAGCAGTTCTTC. As protein: CASSSRTGGTYNEQFF. The V gene is TRBV7-2, the J gene TRBJ2-1, with D possibly being TRBD2 (7 bases). There are 16 residues in the CDR3. Germline V gene lookup returns CDR1 SGHTA and CDR2 FQGNSA. V was trimmed by 4 bases and J by 2 bases, leaving 15 bases between them. The complete variable domain, with remaining parts taken from reference TRBV7-2 and TRBJ2-1, reads GAGVSQSPSNKVTEKGKDVELRCDPISGHTALYWYRQSLGQGLEFLIYFQGNSAPDKSGLPSDRFSAERTGGSVSTLTIQRTQQEDSAVYLCASSSRTGGTYNEQFFGPGTRLTVL.

This chain connects TRBV5-4 to TRBJ2-5; possibly TRBD2 for D (6 bases). Trimming removed 0 bases from V and 4 bases from J, with 19 bases in between. Per the germline V gene, CDR1 is SGHNT and CDR2 is YYREEE (reference sequence). CDR3 length equals 17 residues. For the CDR3, the DNA is TGTGCCAGCAGCTTGGATACTAGCAGAACGATGAGAGAGACCCAGTACTTC. This codes for CASSLDTSRTMRETQYF.

The chain joins TRBV11-3 to TRBJ2-7; TRBD1 aligns across 10 bases. This CDR3 is 15 amino acids long. CDR1 and CDR2 from the germline V gene are SGHNT and YENEEA. Trimming took 3 bases from V and 3 from J; bases not matched to a gene: 5. CDR3 DNA: TGTGCCAGCAGCTTCACCCGGACAGGGGGCTACGAGCAGTACTTC. It translates to CASSFTRTGGYEQYF.

The chain recombines TRBV9 with TRBJ2-2, with TRBD1 matching 10 bases. The CDR3 spans 16 residues. Germline loops: CDR1 SGDLS, CDR2 YYNGEE. After removal of 0 bases from V and 7 bases from J, the junction contained 6 bases not matched to a gene. CDR3 nucleotide sequence: TGTGCCAGCAGCGTAGCCGGGACAGGGGATTTCGGGGAGCTGTTTTTT. It yields the protein CASSVAGTGDFGELFF.

The CDR3 is CASRHPVADSSYNEQFF. The CDR3 DNA reads TGTGCAAGTCGCCACCCCGTAGCGGATAGCTCCTACAATGAGCAGTTCTTC. The rearrangement uses TRBV12-2 and TRBJ2-1; TRBD2, as called in the table, went unchecked against the DNA. TRBV12-2 is classified as a pseudogene. CDR3 size: 17 residues.

The CDR3 protein is CASSPLAGPYNEQFF. CDR3 sequence (DNA): TGTGCCAGCAGCCCCCTCGCGGGACCCTACAATGAGCAGTTCTTC. V gene TRBV5-8 combines with J gene TRBJ2-1, with D maybe TRBD2 (6 bases). CDR3 length: 15 amino acids. The germline V gene has CDR1 SGHTS and CDR2 YDEGEE. The V and J ends lost 4 bases and 2 bases respectively, with 13 bases between them.

About this clone: The junction departs from germline at one end; a sequencing error may be responsible. The gene calls are TRBV4-1 and TRBJ2-1; D not certain. The germline V gene has CDR1 MGHRA and CDR2 YSYEKL. The CDR3 contains 15 residues. Here the CDR3 reads CASRQDPLRNNEQFF. CDR3 nucleotide sequence: TGCGCCAGCAGACAAGACCCCCTGAGGAACAATGAGCAGTTCTTC.